The 19 T cell receptor beta chains below all came from one sample that was sequenced in a study of T cell clonality in common variable immunodeficiency. The assay was immunoSEQ multiplex PCR, and TCRdb's table has in-frame clones only and misses some. The sample holds tens of thousands of clones, and no clone turns up only once. Sequenced: peripheral blood mononuclear cells. These receptors were taken from a person aged 18 to 70 in good health.

This clone was counted ten times or more. Coverage ceases 3 residues before the CDR3 finishes, and the germline J gene fills in the end. The chain couples TRBV2 to TRBJ2-5; possible D gene TRBD1, 6 bases. CDR3 size: 15 residues. V lost 7 bases, J lost 3 bases, and 18 bases lay in between. Germline V CDR1 and CDR2: SNHLY, FYNNEI. CDR3 region: CASTQTPGAKETQYF. Partial CDR3 DNA: TGTGCCAGCACGCAGACCCCAGGGGCGAAAGAGACC.

This clone appeared many times. The CDR3 extends 3 residues past the end of the read, so its final part is completed from the germline J gene. The J gene is TRBJ2-3, the V gene TRBV20-1, with TRBD2 identical over 7 bases. CDR3 length: 16 residues. The V gene's germline CDR1 is DFQATT and CDR2 SNEGSKA (reference sequence). V lost 0 bases and J lost 6; bases outside the gene matches: 12. The sequenced CDR3 bases are TGCAGTGCTAGAGAAGGAAGCGGGGCCCCCCGGGATACG. Protein product: CSAREGSGAPRDT. The full CDR3 sequence reads CSAREGSGAPRDTQYF.

At least ten counts were recorded for this clone. The read halts 3 residues ahead of the CDR3 end, with the missing end drawn from the germline J gene. The chain recombines TRBV20-1 with TRBJ2-1, with 9 bases that match TRBD2. The J segment lost 9 bases and the V segment lost 5 bases, leaving 8 bases of the junction unmatched. This CDR3 has 13 amino acids. Per the germline V gene, CDR1 is DFQATT and CDR2 is SNEGSKA (reference sequence). CDR3 in amino acids: CSARPGLAREQFF. The CDR3 DNA, read in part, is TGCAGTGCTCGACCGGGACTAGCTCGTGAG.

In regard to this clone: The read ends 3 residues before the CDR3 terminus; that terminus is restored from the germline J gene. The V call is TRBV4-2, the J call TRBJ2-7; TRBD2 aligns across 7 bases. The CDR3 length is 17 residues. The J segment lost 6 bases and the V segment lost 0 bases, leaving 14 bases of the junction unmatched. Germline CDR1 and CDR2: LGHNA and YNFKEQ. Incomplete CDR3 DNA: TGTGCCAGCAGCCAAGAGGGGGAAACTAGCGCCCCGGCCGAG. This sequence encodes CASSQEGETSAPAE. The whole CDR3 region reads CASSQEGETSAPAEQYF.

This clone was seen many times. The read halts 3 residues ahead of the CDR3 end, with the missing end drawn from the germline J gene. The V gene is TRBV7-9, the J gene TRBJ2-7; 10 bases match TRBD1. This CDR3 has 14 amino acids. After removal of 4 bases from V and 2 bases from J, the junction contained 2 bases not matched to a gene. Germline loops: CDR1 SEHNR, CDR2 FQNEAQ (reference sequence). CDR3: CASSSGTGAYEQYF. CDR3 DNA (partial): TGTGCCAGCAGCTCCGGGACAGGGGCCTACGAG. The variable domain in full, completed from reference TRBV7-9 and TRBJ2-7, reads DTGVSQNPRHKITKRGQNVTFRCDPISEHNRLYWYRQTLGQGPEFLTYFQNEAQLEKSRLLSDRFSAERPKGSFSTLEIQRTEQGDSAMYLCASSSGTGAYEQYFGPGTRLTVT.

At least ten counts were recorded for this clone. The read ends 3 residues early relative to the CDR3; the germline J gene fills the gap. The rearrangement links TRBV7-8 to TRBJ2-7, with 9 bases aligning to TRBD2. The germline V gene has CDR1 SGHVS and CDR2 FQNEAQ. J was trimmed by 2 bases and V by 6 bases; bases with no gene match: 11. The CDR3 is made up of 16 amino acids. CDR3: CASRYSPLAGPYEQYF. Partial CDR3 DNA: TGTGCCAGCAGGTACTCCCCCCTAGCGGGGCCCTACGAG.

Points on this clone: The read falls 3 residues short of the CDR3 end, and the missing part is taken from the germline J gene. The V and J genes are TRBV25-1 and TRBJ1-4, with 8 bases lining up with TRBD1. This CDR3 region has 15 residues. Germline CDR1 MGHDK, CDR2 SYGVNS. The DNA read from the CDR3 is TGTGCCAGCAGTGACTCGACAGGGGCGCCGGAGAGA. Its translation is CASSDSTGAPER. The complete CDR3 sequence is CASSDSTGAPERLFF.

This clone was observed many times. The CDR3 is cut off 3 residues early in the read; its end comes from the germline J gene. The rearrangement uses TRBV4-1 and TRBJ2-7; TRBD1 is a possible D gene (5 bases). Looked up from germline, CDR1 is MGHRA and CDR2 is YSYEKL. The length of the CDR3 is 15 residues. Trimming took off 2 bases at V and 3 bases at J, with 14 bases between the two ends. The CDR3 reads CASSQNPPGYYEQYF. The sequenced part of the CDR3 DNA is TGCGCCAGCAGCCAAAATCCTCCAGGGTACTACGAG.

There are many counts of this clone. At one boundary the junction diverges from the germline segment, which might be a read error. Read sequence stops 3 residues before the CDR3 end, and the germline J gene provides the missing end. V and J are TRBV7-7 and TRBJ2-2; tentatively, D is TRBD2 (7 bases). The CDR3 consists of 15 residues. Germline CDR1 and CDR2: SSHAT and FNYEAQ (reference sequence). The covered CDR3 bases are TGTGCTAGCAGCTTAGGGGGGGGCTACGCCGGGGAG. Encoded protein: CASSLGGGYAGE. The entire CDR3 protein is CASSLGGGYAGELFF.

This clone was counted ten times or more. Read coverage stops 3 residues before the CDR3 terminus; the germline J gene supplies the remainder. The chain links TRBV4-1 to TRBJ2-2; the match to TRBD1 covers 7 bases. V lost 5 bases, J lost 7 bases, and 10 bases stayed unmatched. Germline V gene data show CDR1 as MGHRA and CDR2 as YSYEKL. There are 15 residues in the CDR3. The sequenced CDR3 bases are TGCGCCAGCAGCACTCCCGGGACAGAAGGCGGGGAG. Translating gives CASSTPGTEGGE. In full, the CDR3 reads CASSTPGTEGGELFF.

The table lists this clone with many counts. Coverage ceases 3 residues before the CDR3 finishes, and the germline J gene fills in the end. The rearrangement links TRBV20-1 to TRBJ1-1, with 9 bases identical to TRBD1. This CDR3 has 18 residues. CDR1 is DFQATT, CDR2 SNEGSKA, per germline (reference sequence). V gave up 0 bases and J gave up 4 bases; unmatched junction bases: 15. The CDR3 sequence: CSARDLMGGTGRATEAFF. The CDR3 bases that were read are TGCAGTGCTAGAGACCTTATGGGAGGGACAGGGAGAGCCACTGAA.

There are many counts of this clone. Read sequence stops 3 residues before the CDR3 end, and the germline J gene provides the missing end. The chain carries TRBV4-2 and TRBJ2-7; 7 bases agree with TRBD2. The J segment lost 2 bases and the V segment lost 4 bases, leaving 11 bases of the junction unmatched. There are 16 residues in the CDR3. CDR1 is LGHNA and CDR2 is YNFKEQ in the germline V gene. Here the CDR3 reads CASSPHGTTIAYEQYF. Incomplete CDR3 DNA: TGTGCCAGCAGCCCGCATGGGACTACTATAGCCTACGAG.

This clone was found many times. CDR3 residues: CASTVGRGSTGELFF. The DNA read from the CDR3 is TGTGCCAGTACCGTCGGCAGGGGGAGCACCGGGGAG. The genes are TRBV19 and TRBJ2-2; TRBD1 aligns across 7 bases. The read comes to an end 3 residues before the CDR3 does, leaving the germline J gene to fill in the end. This CDR3 has 15 residues. In germline, CDR1 is LNHDA, CDR2 SQIVND (reference sequence). J gave up 4 bases and V 7 bases, and 9 bases lay outside the gene matches. Supplemented by reference TRBV19 and TRBJ2-2, the full variable domain reads DGGITQSPKYLFRKEGQNVTLSCEQNLNHDAMYWYRQDPGQGLRLIYYSQIVNDFQKGDIAEGYSVSREKKESFPLTVTSAQKNPTAFYLCASTVGRGSTGELFFGEGSRLTVL.

This clone was counted ten times or more. The read stops 3 residues short of the end of the CDR3; the missing end is completed from the germline J gene. The chain employs TRBV7-2 and TRBJ1-2; 10 bases agree with TRBD1. This CDR3 has 12 residues. CDR1 is SGHTA, CDR2 FQGNSA, per germline. CDR3 amino acids: CAIETGGSGYTF. Partial CDR3 DNA: TGTGCCATCGAGACAGGGGGCAGCGGC.

As regards this clone: The read ends 3 residues early relative to the CDR3; the germline J gene fills the gap. The chain joins TRBV7-8 to TRBJ2-1; D may match TRBD1 or TRBD2 (5 bases each). This CDR3 comprises 15 residues. Trimming removed 1 base at V and 6 bases at J, with 13 bases between. Germline V gene lookup returns CDR1 SGHVS and CDR2 FQNEAQ. The part of the CDR3 DNA that was read is TGTGCCAGCAGCTTAGATGAGGGGAGCAGCAATGAG. Encoded protein: CASSLDEGSSNE. The CDR3 as a whole reads CASSLDEGSSNEQFF.

Many counts were recorded for this clone. From the germline J gene comes the end of the CDR3, since the read stops 3 residues before it. This chain uses TRBV19 with TRBJ2-7; the match to TRBD2 covers 11 bases. Germline CDR1 and CDR2: LNHDA and SQIVND (reference sequence). J gave up 0 bases and V 5 bases, and 12 bases lay outside the gene matches. This CDR3 contains 18 residues. The covered CDR3 bases are TGTGCCAGTAGTTGGAGCCTAGCGGGAGGCTCAAGCTCCTACGAG. Amino acid sequence: CASSWSLAGGSSSYE. The entire CDR3 is CASSWSLAGGSSSYEQYF.

This clone has at least ten counts. The CDR3 goes on 3 residues after the read ends, and that part is filled in from the germline J gene. The J gene is TRBJ2-1, the V gene TRBV4-2; 9 nucleotides agree with TRBD1. Germline V CDR1 and CDR2: LGHNA, YNFKEQ. The CDR3 is 16 residues long. Germline trimming cut 0 bases from V and 6 bases from J; bases unmatched to any gene: 6. CDR3 region: CASSQDGDRAFNEQFF. The sequenced part of the CDR3 DNA is TGTGCCAGCAGCCAAGATGGGGACAGGGCTTTCAATGAG.

With regard to this clone: The CDR3 end falls 3 residues outside the read, so it is completed with the germline J gene. The chain recombines TRBV7-8 with TRBJ1-2; D is perhaps TRBD1 (5 bases). This CDR3 has 15 residues. V lost 1 base and J 5 bases, leaving 14 bases between the germline ends. Germline loops: CDR1 SGHVS, CDR2 FQNEAQ. CDR3: CASSLESGAGYGYTF. The part of the CDR3 DNA that was read is TGTGCCAGCAGCTTAGAATCCGGGGCGGGGTATGGC.

This clone was counted at least ten times. Sequencing ends 3 residues short of the CDR3 end; the germline J gene provides the rest. The V and J genes are TRBV6-2 or TRBV6-3 and TRBJ1-1; the D is unclear. Germline V CDR1 and CDR2: MNHEY, SVGEGT. The CDR3 runs to 11 residues. CDR3 DNA (partial): TGTGCCAGCAGCATGGGCATTAGG. As protein: CASSMGIR. The CDR3, in full, reads CASSMGIRAFF.